This TCR beta chain derives from a study of cytomegalovirus exposure and HLA in healthy donors. This clone occurred once. Its antigen is unidentified. This CDR3 region has 14 residues. Points from the study as a whole: Presence/absence analyses treated sequencing depth as roughly uniform across donors.

PCR used 60 Vbeta primers and 13 Jbeta primers. Produced via immunoSEQ multiplex PCR; TCRdb's table is partial and in-frame only. This table has 150,000 to 200,000 clones, 83% appearing once. This TCR was sampled from a man between 45 and 60 years old in good health and CMV-seropositive. The specimen sequenced was PBMCs. The chain employs TRBV21-1 and TRBJ2-7; the table's D call, TRBD1, was not checked against the DNA. TRBV21-1 is classified as a pseudogene. In DNA form, the CDR3 reads TGTGCCAGCAGCTTCCGGGACAGTTCATCCGAGCAGTACTTC. As protein: CASSFRDSSSEQYF.